This TCR beta chain was documented in a study of blood T cell repertoires in COVID-19. In the authors' methods: How many nucleated cells were present was estimated from reference gene primer amplification. Generated by immunoSEQ multiplex PCR, the TCRdb table keeps only in-frame clones and is missing some. D and trimming were read from the DNA, whereas the V and J calls and clone size are those reported in that table. The sample yields a few hundred thousand clones, 85% to 90% seen once. From germline, CDR1 is SGDLS and CDR2 YYNGEE. The CDR3 totals 14 residues. V was cut by 0 bases and J by 2 bases, with 9 bases left in between.

The receptor was derived from a woman aged 25 to 45 with COVID-19, enrolled during active disease. This chain uses TRBV9 with TRBJ2-7; D remains ambiguous. Sequencing input: peripheral blood. The DNA of the CDR3 is TGTGCCAGCAGCGTAGGCGGAATTACCTACGAGCAGTACTTC. Amino acid sequence: CASSVGGITYEQYF.